These T cell receptor beta chains were read from a single sample in a study of human thymus T cells. Only in-frame clones appear in the TCRdb table, and some are missing; sequencing was by immunoSEQ multiplex PCR. The sample holds some 80,000 clones, approximately 96% seen once. Source material: thymus tissue. Receptors originate from a boy in the first two years of life with a congenital heart defect but otherwise immunologically healthy. CDR3s include the opening cysteine and the closing phenylalanine or tryptophan. A D gene is named only where the DNA matches it firmly. Not all rows give a size; the values are once, few, many and, for expanded clones, a class.

d_call,clone_size,j_call,v_call,cdr3_nt,cdr3_aa
.,.,TRBJ1-2,TRBV5-5,TGTGCCAGCAGCTCCTACCGGACGGATGAGATTTATGGCTACACCTTC,CASSSYRTDEIYGYTF
TRBD1,.,TRBJ1-5,TRBV28,TGTGCCAGCAGCTATGGACAGGGAAGGAGTCAGCCCCAGCATTTT,CASSYGQGRSQPQHF
.,.,TRBJ2-3,TRBV7-9,TGTGCCAGCACCCAACTGGACTGGTTACAGGGAAAGGCTACAGATACGCAGTATTTT,CASTQLDWLQGKATDTQYF
TRBD1,.,TRBJ2-1,TRBV5-1,TGCGCCAGCAGCATCCGGGACAGGATAAACAATGAGCAGTTCTTC,CASSIRDRINNEQFF
.,once,TRBJ2-3,TRBV27,TGTGCCAACTATCACGGGAGAGCGACTCCTCCTCTCCCTCGCACAGATACGCAGTATTTT,CANYHGRATPPLPRTDTQYF
TRBD1,.,TRBJ2-7,TRBV5-1,TGCGCCAGCAGTTCCCCGGGACAGGGAGAGGGGTTGATATACGAGCAGTACTTC,CASSSPGQGEGLIYEQYF
TRBD1,once,TRBJ1-2,TRBV12-5,TGTGCTAGTGGTCACAGGGGGCGCCGTAACTATGGCTACACCTTC,CASGHRGRRNYGYTF
.,.,TRBJ2-3,TRBV4-2,TGTGCCAGCAGCCAAGATGAGGTTCGAACAGATACGCAGTATTTT,CASSQDEVRTDTQYF
TRBD2,.,TRBJ2-5,TRBV2,TGTGCCAGCAGTGAAGGTCTGGGGCGGGGGCAAGAGACCCAGTACTTC,CASSEGLGRGQETQYF
TRBD2,.,TRBJ2-1,TRBV5-1,TGCGCCAGCACCAACCCCGGGACTAGCGACGACAATGAGCAGTTCTTC,CASTNPGTSDDNEQFF
TRBD2,.,TRBJ2-1,TRBV13,TGTGCCAGCAGCTCACGGACTAGCGGGCCGATCTACAATGAGCAGTTCTTC,CASSSRTSGPIYNEQFF
.,.,TRBJ1-2,TRBV7-2,TGTGCCAGCAGCTTAGCGCGTCCCGTTTTTTATGGCTACACCTTC,CASSLARPVFYGYTF
.,.,TRBJ1-1,TRBV5-5,TGTGCCAGCAGCTTGGGGCCTGGTACTGAAGCTTTCTTT,CASSLGPGTEAFF
TRBD1,.,TRBJ2-4,TRBV29-1,TGCAGCGTTCAGGGGCCCGGAATTGACAGGGGGGCCCCCTCCAAAAACATTCAGTACTTC,CSVQGPGIDRGAPSKNIQYF
.,.,TRBJ2-7,TRBV18,TGTGCCAGCTCACTTCGAGAAATTGGGTACGAGCAGTACTTC,CASSLREIGYEQYF
TRBD1,.,TRBJ2-1,TRBV16,TGTGCCAGCAGCCAATGGCAGGGGGCCGACAATGAGCAGTTCTTC,CASSQWQGADNEQFF
.,.,TRBJ1-1,TRBV10-1,TGCGCCAGCAGTGGGAGGGAGAGTTTGAACACTGAAGCTTTCTTT,CASSGRESLNTEAFF
.,.,TRBJ2-3,TRBV27,TGTGCCAGCAGTTTTCTTGGGAGCACAGATACGCAGTATTTT,CASSFLGSTDTQYF
.,.,TRBJ2-5,TRBV6-1,TGTGCCAGCAGTGATAGGGTCAGGGGGAGGGAGTACCAAGAGACCCAGTACTTC,CASSDRVRGREYQETQYF
.,.,TRBJ2-7,TRBV5-6,TGTGCCAGCAGCTTGTCGGACAGTCCCTACGAGCAGTACTTC,CASSLSDSPYEQYF
.,.,TRBJ1-1,TRBV5-8,TGTGCCAGCAGCCAAAGTTCCCCGCACAGGAACACTGAAGCTTTCTTT,CASSQSSPHRNTEAFF
.,.,TRBJ1-2,TRBV7-8,TGTGCCAGCAGCTTAGGAGGGTCGACCGCTAACTATGGCTACACCTTC,CASSLGGSTANYGYTF